Each of the 18 T cell receptor beta chains below was sequenced from the same sample in a study of blood T cell repertoires in COVID-19 (dated by TCRdb to 2018 to 2020). Libraries were prepared through the immunoSEQ multiplex PCR assay. The clones in this table, taken by TCRdb from immuneACCESS, are in-frame only. Not every clone is retained; where verified, under half of the shortfall comes from an unresolved V gene, and the cause of the rest is unknown. This sample has fewer than 450,000 clones in its table, and about 93% of those were observed once. The leading ten clones occupy around 3.3% of the sample. Sequencing input: peripheral blood. The receptors originated from a young woman who had recovered from COVID-19.

The chain combines TRBV6-5 with TRBJ1-2; a weak D match, TRBD1 (5 bases). Germline values: CDR1 MNHEY, CDR2 SVGAGI. The CDR3 runs to 14 residues. V lost 5 bases to trimming and J lost 4 bases, with 14 bases between them. CDR3 bases: TGTGCCAGCAGTCCTAGGCCGGGGGGCTATGGCTACACCTTC. As protein: CASSPRPGGYGYTF.

The chain employs TRBV7-9 and TRBJ2-1; D possibly corresponds to TRBD2 (6 bases). This CDR3 has 14 amino acids. Germline V CDR1 and CDR2: SEHNR, FQNEAQ (reference sequence). Between the trimmed V and J ends, which lost 1 base and 3 bases, there was a span of 7 bases. CDR3 sequence (DNA): TGTGCCAGCAGCTTAGGAGCGGGCTACAATGAGCAGTTCTTC. It yields the protein CASSLGAGYNEQFF.

A single count supports this clone. This chain joins TRBV10-2 and TRBJ1-1, with 7 nucleotides matching TRBD1. CDR1 and CDR2 (germline): WSHSY, SAAADI. There are 14 residues in the CDR3. With V trimmed by 3 bases and J by 7 bases, 8 bases remained unmatched. CDR3 DNA sequence: TGCGCCAGCAGTGATCCCGGGACAGTCGGTGAAGCTTTCTTT. Its protein is CASSDPGTVGEAFF.

V gene TRBV5-6 combines with J gene TRBJ2-5, with D perhaps matching TRBD2 (7 bases). CDR3 length: 15 amino acids. The germline gives CDR1 SGHDT, CDR2 YYEEEE. The V end was cut by 4 bases, the J end by 4 bases, with 17 bases between. For the CDR3, the DNA is TGTGCCAGCAGCAACAGCGGGACACCCGGAGAGACCCAGTACTTC. Amino acid sequence: CASSNSGTPGETQYF. Full variable domain (rest looked up from reference TRBV5-6 and TRBJ2-5): DAGVTQSPTHLIKTRGQQVTLRCSPKSGHDTVSWYQQALGQGPQFIFQYYEEEERQRGNFPDRFSGHQFPNYSSELNVNALLLGDSALYLCASSNSGTPGETQYFGPGTRLLVL.

V is TRBV3-1 (or the pseudogene TRBV3-2) and J is TRBJ2-7; D might be TRBD1 (6 bases). Germline CDR1 reads LGHDT; CDR2 reads YNNKEL (reference sequence). Trimming stripped 0 bases from V and 1 base from J, with 13 bases between. The CDR3 runs 16 residues. CDR3 loop: CASSQDYPRGSYEQYV. In DNA, the CDR3 is TGTGCCAGCAGCCAAGATTATCCCAGGGGTTCCTACGAGCAGTACGTC.

The CDR3 bases are TGTGCCAGCAGTTACTCGCGCCCAAACACTGAAGCTTTCTTT. This translates into CASSYSRPNTEAFF. This chain links TRBV6-6 with TRBJ1-1, with unresolved D. Germline assignment: CDR1 MNHNY and CDR2 SVGAGI (reference sequence). V gave up 0 bases and J gave up 2 bases, with 7 bases separating them. The CDR3 contains 14 residues.

V usage is TRBV7-8 and J usage is TRBJ2-1; 13 nucleotides align to TRBD2. The ends lost 2 bases at V and 2 bases at J; junction bases unmatched: 9. The CDR3 covers 19 residues. The germline CDR1 and CDR2 sequences are SGHVS and FQNEAQ. CDR3 amino acids: CASSLRTSGSWTTYNEQFF. CDR3 DNA: TGTGCCAGCAGCTTACGGACTAGCGGGAGTTGGACCACCTACAATGAGCAGTTCTTC. Complete variable domain (other parts from reference TRBV7-8 and TRBJ2-1): GAGVSQSPRYKVAKRGQDVALRCDPISGHVSLFWYQQALGQGPEFLTYFQNEAQLDKSGLPSDRFFAERPEGSVSTLKIQRTQQEDSAVYLCASSLRTSGSWTTYNEQFFGPGTRLTVL.

The J gene is TRBJ2-1, the V gene TRBV5-1, with TRBD2 identical over 13 bases. Unmatched junction bases numbered 5, after V lost 4 bases and J lost 7 bases. The CDR3 consists of 15 residues. Germline loops: CDR1 SGHRS, CDR2 YFSETQ. CDR3 sequence reads: CASSLTGLAGNEQFF. CDR3 nucleotide sequence: TGCGCCAGCAGCCTTACGGGACTAGCGGGGAATGAGCAGTTCTTC.

V gene TRBV4-3 combines with J gene TRBJ2-1, with 12 bases fitting TRBD2. V dropped 3 bases and J dropped 3; count of bases not matched to a gene: 3. CDR3 size: 16 residues. Germline assignment: CDR1 LGHNA and CDR2 YSLEER. In DNA, the CDR3 is TGCGCCAGCAGCCAGAGGACTAGCGGGGTCTACAATGAGCAGTTCTTC. Amino acids: CASSQRTSGVYNEQFF.

The chain is built from TRBV24-1 and TRBJ2-3; D may be TRBD1 (6 bases). Trimming cost V 1 base and J 8 bases, with 15 bases left between them. In germline, CDR1 is KGHDR, CDR2 SFDVKD. CDR3 size: 15 residues. Here the CDR3 DNA reads TGTGCCACCAGTGATTTCATACAGGGTCACGGTACGCAGTATTTT. Protein sequence: CATSDFIQGHGTQYF.

V usage is TRBV19 and J usage is TRBJ2-1; possibly TRBD1 for D (6 bases). The V gene's germline CDR1 is LNHDA and CDR2 SQIVND (reference sequence). Trimming cost V 3 bases and J 0 bases, with 12 bases left between them. The CDR3 totals 16 residues. The CDR3 DNA sequence: TGTGCCAGTAGTATGTTCGGCAGGGGCTCCTACAATGAGCAGTTCTTC. Protein sequence: CASSMFGRGSYNEQFF.

The chain uses TRBV5-6 and TRBJ2-7, with D possibly matching TRBD2 (5 bases). CDR3 size: 13 residues. V was pared by 0 bases and J by 8 bases, with 12 bases between. Germline V gene data show CDR1 as SGHDT and CDR2 as YYEEEE. The CDR3 coding sequence is TGTGCCAGCAGCTTGGGGCTTAGCGAACAGCAGTACGTC. Residues: CASSLGLSEQQYV.

The V gene is TRBV5-1, the J gene TRBJ1-4, with D unclear. Germline V CDR1 and CDR2: SGHRS, YFSETQ. This CDR3 has 14 amino acids. Trimming took 2 bases from V and 7 from J, leaving 12 bases between them. The CDR3 DNA follows: TGCGCCAGCAGCTTTGGCCGGGGAGGTGAAAAACTGTTTTTT. Amino acid sequence: CASSFGRGGEKLFF.

This sequence joins TRBV18 and TRBJ1-4; a weak D match, TRBD1 (6 bases). With 4 bases removed from V and 4 bases from J, the gap between germline ends came to 10 bases. Germline CDR1 is KGHSH and CDR2 is LQKENI. The CDR3 spans 14 residues. As DNA, the CDR3 is TGTGCCAGCTCACAGGACAGAAGTAATGAAAAACTGTTTTTT. Translation: CASSQDRSNEKLFF.

This clone was detected only once. The J gene is TRBJ2-1, the V gene TRBV10-3, with 9 bases identical to TRBD2. The CDR3 is made up of 16 amino acids. V dropped 0 bases and J dropped 1; count of bases not matched to a gene: 1. Germline assignment: CDR1 ENHRY and CDR2 SYGVKD. The CDR3 spells CAISESAGGSYNEQFF. CDR3 nucleotide sequence: TGTGCCATCAGTGAGTCGGCGGGAGGGTCCTACAATGAGCAGTTCTTC.

CDR3: CASSSLTSPSHNEQFF. In DNA, the CDR3 is TGTGCCAGCAGCTCCCTGACTAGCCCGTCCCACAATGAGCAGTTCTTC. The chain carries TRBV7-8 and TRBJ2-1; the match to TRBD2 covers 7 bases. The CDR3 consists of 16 residues. V lost 4 bases and J lost 5; bases outside the gene matches: 11. Germline V CDR1 and CDR2: SGHVS, FQNEAQ.

CDR3 bases: TGTGCCATCAGTGAGTCCGAGGATACGCAGTATTTT. Translating it yields CAISESEDTQYF. The chain is built from TRBV10-3 and TRBJ2-3, with D hard to call. Germline V CDR1 and CDR2: ENHRY, SYGVKD. This CDR3 is 12 amino acids long. V lost 0 bases and J lost 6, with 4 bases in between.

The CDR3 sequence is CASSSRTDSRGNEQFF. Here the CDR3 DNA reads TGTGCCAGCAGCTCTCGGACGGACAGTAGAGGCAATGAGCAGTTCTTC. This chain links TRBV7-2 with TRBJ2-1; D possibly corresponds to TRBD1 (6 bases). The V and J ends lost 4 bases and 6 bases respectively, with 19 bases between them. The CDR3 has 16 residues. CDR1 and CDR2 from the germline V gene are SGHTA and FQGNSA.